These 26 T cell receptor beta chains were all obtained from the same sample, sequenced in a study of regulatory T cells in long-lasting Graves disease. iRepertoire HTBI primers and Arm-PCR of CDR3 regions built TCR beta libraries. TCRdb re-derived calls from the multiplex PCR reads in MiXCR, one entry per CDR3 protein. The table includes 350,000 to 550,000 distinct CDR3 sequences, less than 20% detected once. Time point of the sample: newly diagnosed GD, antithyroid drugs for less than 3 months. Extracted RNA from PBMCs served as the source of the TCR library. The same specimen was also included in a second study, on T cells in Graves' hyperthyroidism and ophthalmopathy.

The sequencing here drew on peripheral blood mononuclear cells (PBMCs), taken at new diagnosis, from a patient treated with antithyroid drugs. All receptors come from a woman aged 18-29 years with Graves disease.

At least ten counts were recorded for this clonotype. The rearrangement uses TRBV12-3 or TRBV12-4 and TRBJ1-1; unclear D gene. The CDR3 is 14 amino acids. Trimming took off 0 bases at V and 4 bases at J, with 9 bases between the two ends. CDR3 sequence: CASSLAGRGTEAFF. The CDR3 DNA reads TGTGCCAGCAGTTTAGCAGGGCGAGGCACTGAAGCTTTCTTT.

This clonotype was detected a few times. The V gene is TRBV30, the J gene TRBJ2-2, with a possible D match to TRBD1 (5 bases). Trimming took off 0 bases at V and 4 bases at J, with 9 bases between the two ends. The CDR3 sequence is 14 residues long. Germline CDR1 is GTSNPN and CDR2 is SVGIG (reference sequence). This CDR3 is CAWSVLRATGELFF. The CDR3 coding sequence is TGTGCCTGGAGTGTACTCAGGGCCACCGGGGAGCTGTTTTTT. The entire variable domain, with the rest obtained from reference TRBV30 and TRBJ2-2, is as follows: SQTIHQWPATLVQPVGSPLSLECTVEGTSNPNLYWYRQAAGRGLQLLFYSVGIGQISSEVPQNLSASRPQDRQFILSSKKLLLSDSGFYLCAWSVLRATGELFFGEGSRLTVL.

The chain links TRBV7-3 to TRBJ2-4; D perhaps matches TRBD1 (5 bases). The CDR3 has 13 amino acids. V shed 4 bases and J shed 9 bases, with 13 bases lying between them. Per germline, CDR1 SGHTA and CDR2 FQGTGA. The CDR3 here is CASSSDRRGIQYF. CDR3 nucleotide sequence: TGTGCCAGCAGCTCAGACAGACGAGGCATTCAGTACTTC.

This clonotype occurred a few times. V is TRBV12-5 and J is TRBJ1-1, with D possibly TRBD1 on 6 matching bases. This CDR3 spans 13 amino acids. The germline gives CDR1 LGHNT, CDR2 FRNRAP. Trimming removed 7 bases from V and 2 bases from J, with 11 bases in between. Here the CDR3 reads CASASGHNTEAFF. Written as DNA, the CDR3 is TGTGCTAGTGCCTCGGGACACAACACTGAAGCTTTCTTT.

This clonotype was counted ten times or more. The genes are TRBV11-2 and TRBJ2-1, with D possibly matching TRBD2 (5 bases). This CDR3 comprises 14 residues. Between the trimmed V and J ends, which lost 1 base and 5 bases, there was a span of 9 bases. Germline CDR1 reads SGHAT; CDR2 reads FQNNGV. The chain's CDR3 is CASSLGGLDNEQFF. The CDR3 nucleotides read TGTGCCAGCAGCTTAGGAGGACTCGACAATGAGCAGTTCTTC.

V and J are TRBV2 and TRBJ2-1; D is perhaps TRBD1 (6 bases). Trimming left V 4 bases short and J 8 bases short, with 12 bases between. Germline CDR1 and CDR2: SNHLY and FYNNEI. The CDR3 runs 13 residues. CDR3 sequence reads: CASSGQVGDEQFF. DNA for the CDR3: TGTGCCAGCAGTGGACAGGTAGGCGATGAGCAGTTCTTC.

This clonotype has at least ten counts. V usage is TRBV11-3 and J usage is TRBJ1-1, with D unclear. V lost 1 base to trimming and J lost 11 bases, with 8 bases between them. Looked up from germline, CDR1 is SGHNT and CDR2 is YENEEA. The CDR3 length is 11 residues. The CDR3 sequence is CASSLAGSAFF. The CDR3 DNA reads TGTGCCAGCAGCTTAGCGGGGAGTGCTTTCTTT. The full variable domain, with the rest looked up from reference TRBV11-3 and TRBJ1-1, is EAGVVQSPRYKIIEKKQPVAFWCNPISGHNTLYWYLQNLGQGPELLIRYENEEAVDDSQLPKDRFSAERLKGVDSTLKIQPAELGDSAVYLCASSLAGSAFFGQGTRLTVV.

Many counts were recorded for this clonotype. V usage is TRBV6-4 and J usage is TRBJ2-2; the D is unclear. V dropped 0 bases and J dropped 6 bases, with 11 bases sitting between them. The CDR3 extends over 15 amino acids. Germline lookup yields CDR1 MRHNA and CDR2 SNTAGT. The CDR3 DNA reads TGTGCCAGCAGTGACTCCTCATTGGAGTCCGGGGAGCTGTTTTTT. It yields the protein CASSDSSLESGELFF.

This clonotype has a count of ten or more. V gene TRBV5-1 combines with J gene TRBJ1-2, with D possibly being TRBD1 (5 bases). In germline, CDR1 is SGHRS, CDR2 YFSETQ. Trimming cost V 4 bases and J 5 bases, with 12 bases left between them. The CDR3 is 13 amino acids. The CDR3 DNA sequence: TGCGCCAGCAGCGATGGGGGACGGTATGGCTACACCTTC. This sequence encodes CASSDGGRYGYTF.

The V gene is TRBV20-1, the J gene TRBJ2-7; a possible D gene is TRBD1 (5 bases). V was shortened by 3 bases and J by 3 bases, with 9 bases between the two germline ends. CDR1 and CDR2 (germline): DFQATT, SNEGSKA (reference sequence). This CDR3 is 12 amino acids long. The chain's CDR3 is CSARDDSYEQYF. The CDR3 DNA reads TGCAGTGCTAGGGACGACAGCTACGAGCAGTACTTC.

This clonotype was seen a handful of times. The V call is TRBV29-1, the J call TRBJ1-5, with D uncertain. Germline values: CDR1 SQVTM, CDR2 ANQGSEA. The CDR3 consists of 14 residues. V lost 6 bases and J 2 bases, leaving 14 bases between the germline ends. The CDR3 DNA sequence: TGCAGCGTCGCTTTAGGGTTGGGCAATCAGCCCCAGCATTTT. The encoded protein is CSVALGLGNQPQHF.

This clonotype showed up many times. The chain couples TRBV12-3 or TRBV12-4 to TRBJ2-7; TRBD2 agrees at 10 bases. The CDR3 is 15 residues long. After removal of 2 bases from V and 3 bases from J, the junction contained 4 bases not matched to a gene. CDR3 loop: CASSLRSGGNYEQYF. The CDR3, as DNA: TGTGCCAGCAGTTTACGTAGCGGGGGGAACTACGAGCAGTACTTC.

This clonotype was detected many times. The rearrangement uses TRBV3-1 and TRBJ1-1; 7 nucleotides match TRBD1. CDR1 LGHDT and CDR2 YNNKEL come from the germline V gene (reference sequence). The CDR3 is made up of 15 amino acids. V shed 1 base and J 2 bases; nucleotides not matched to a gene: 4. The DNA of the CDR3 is TGTGCCAGCAGCCAAGTGGCAGGGGGAAACACTGAAGCTTTCTTT. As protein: CASSQVAGGNTEAFF.

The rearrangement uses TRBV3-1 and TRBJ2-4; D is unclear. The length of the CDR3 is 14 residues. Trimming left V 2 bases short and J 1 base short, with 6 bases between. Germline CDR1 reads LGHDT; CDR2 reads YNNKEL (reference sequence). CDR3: CASSQLGAKNIQYF. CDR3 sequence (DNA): TGTGCCAGCAGCCAACTGGGGGCCAAAAACATTCAGTACTTC. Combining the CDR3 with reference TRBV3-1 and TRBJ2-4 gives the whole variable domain DTAVSQTPKYLVTQMGNDKSIKCEQNLGHDTMYWYKQDSKKFLKIMFSYNNKELIINETVPNRFSPKSPDKAHLNLHINSLELGDSAVYFCASSQLGAKNIQYFGAGTRLSVL.

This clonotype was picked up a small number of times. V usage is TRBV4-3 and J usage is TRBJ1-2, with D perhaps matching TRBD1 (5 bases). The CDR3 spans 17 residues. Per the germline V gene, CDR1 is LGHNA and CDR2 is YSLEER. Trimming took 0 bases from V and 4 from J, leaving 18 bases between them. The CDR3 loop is CASSQEGTGYPLYGYTF. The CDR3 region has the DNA TGCGCCAGCAGCCAAGAGGGTACAGGCTACCCCCTCTATGGCTACACCTTC.

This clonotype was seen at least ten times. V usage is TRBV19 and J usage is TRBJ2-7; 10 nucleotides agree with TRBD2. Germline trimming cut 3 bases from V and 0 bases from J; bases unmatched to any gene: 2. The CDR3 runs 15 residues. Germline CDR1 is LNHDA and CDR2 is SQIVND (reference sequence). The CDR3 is CASSIASGSSYEQYF. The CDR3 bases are TGTGCCAGTAGTATCGCTAGCGGGAGCTCCTACGAGCAGTACTTC.

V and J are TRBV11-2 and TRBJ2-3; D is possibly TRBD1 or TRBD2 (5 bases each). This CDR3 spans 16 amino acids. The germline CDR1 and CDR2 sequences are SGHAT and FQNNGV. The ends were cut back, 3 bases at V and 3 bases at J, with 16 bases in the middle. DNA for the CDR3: TGTGCCAGCAGCTTGGGACCGACAAAGGGGACAGATACGCAGTATTTT. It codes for CASSLGPTKGTDTQYF.

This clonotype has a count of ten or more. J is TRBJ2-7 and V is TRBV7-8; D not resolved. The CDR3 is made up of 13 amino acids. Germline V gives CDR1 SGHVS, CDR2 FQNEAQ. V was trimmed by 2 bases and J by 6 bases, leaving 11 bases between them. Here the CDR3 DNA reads TGTGCCAGCAGCTTACTAGGGTCGAGCGAGCAGTACTTC. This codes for CASSLLGSSEQYF.

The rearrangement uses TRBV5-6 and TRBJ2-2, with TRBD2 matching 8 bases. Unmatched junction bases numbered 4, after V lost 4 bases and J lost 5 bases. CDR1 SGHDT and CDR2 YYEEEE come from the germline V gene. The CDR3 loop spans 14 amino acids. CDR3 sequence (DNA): TGTGCCAGCAGCCGACTAGCGAGGACCGGGGAGCTGTTTTTT. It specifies CASSRLARTGELFF.

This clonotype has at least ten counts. The CDR3 DNA sequence: TGTGCCAGCAGCTTAGCGGCTAGCCCCGAGCAGTACTTC. Translating gives CASSLAASPEQYF. The chain links TRBV7-8 to TRBJ2-7; TRBD2 might be the D (5 bases). Germline CDR1 is SGHVS and CDR2 is FQNEAQ. The CDR3 contains 13 residues. Trimming removed 0 bases at V and 6 bases at J, with 9 bases between. Drawing the rest from reference TRBV7-8 and TRBJ2-7, the complete variable domain is GAGVSQSPRYKVAKRGQDVALRCDPISGHVSLFWYQQALGQGPEFLTYFQNEAQLDKSGLPSDRFFAERPEGSVSTLKIQRTQQEDSAVYLCASSLAASPEQYFGPGTRLTVT.

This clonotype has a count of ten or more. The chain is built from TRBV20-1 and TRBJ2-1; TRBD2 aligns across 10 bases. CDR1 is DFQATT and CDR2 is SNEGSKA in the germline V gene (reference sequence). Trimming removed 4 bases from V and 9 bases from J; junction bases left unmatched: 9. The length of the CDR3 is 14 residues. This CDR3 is CSANLRLAGGEQFF. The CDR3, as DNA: TGCAGTGCTAACCTTCGACTAGCGGGTGGTGAGCAGTTCTTC.

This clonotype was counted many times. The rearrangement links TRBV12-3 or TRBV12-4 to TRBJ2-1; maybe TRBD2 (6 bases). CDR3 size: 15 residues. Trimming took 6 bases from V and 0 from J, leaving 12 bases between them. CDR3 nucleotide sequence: TGTGCCAGCAGACCAGTGGGGGGCTCCTACAATGAGCAGTTCTTC. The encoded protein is CASRPVGGSYNEQFF.

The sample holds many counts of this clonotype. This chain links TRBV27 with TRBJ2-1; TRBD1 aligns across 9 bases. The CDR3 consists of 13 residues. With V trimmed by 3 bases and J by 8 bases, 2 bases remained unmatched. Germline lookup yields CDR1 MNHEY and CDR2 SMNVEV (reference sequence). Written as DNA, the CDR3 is TGTGCCAGCAGTTTGGACAGGGGCGATGAGCAGTTCTTC. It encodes CASSLDRGDEQFF.

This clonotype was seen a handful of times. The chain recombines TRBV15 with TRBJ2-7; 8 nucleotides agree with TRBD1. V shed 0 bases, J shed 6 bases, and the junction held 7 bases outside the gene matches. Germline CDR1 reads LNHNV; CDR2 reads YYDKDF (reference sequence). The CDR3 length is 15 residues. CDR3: CATSRETGGRFEQYF. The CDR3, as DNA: TGTGCCACCAGCAGAGAAACAGGGGGAAGGTTCGAGCAGTACTTC.

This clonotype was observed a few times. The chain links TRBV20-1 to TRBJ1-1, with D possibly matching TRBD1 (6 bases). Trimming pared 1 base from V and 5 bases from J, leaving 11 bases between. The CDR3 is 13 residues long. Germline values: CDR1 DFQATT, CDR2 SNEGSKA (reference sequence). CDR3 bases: TGCAGTGCTAGAGGACAGGTTTGGACTGAAGCTTTCTTT. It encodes CSARGQVWTEAFF.

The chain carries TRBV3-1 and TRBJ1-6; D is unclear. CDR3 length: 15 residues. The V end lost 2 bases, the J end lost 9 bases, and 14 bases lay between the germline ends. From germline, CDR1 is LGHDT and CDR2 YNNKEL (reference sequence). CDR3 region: CASSQLRAGGSPLHF. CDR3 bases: TGTGCCAGCAGCCAACTTAGAGCCGGAGGTTCACCCCTCCACTTT.